The 27 T cell receptor beta chains listed next were all sequenced from one sample in a study of CD8+CD57+ T cells in acquired aplastic anemia. Genomic DNA, serving as template, underwent TCR beta VDJ and CDR3 profiling. One entry per CDR3 protein results from TCRdb running MiXCR on the reads. The top ten hold under 35% of the sample, which has around 130,000 distinct CDR3 sequences, under 60% seen once. Patients who underwent sequencing had shown CD8+CD57+ cell expansion by flow cytometry. The material sequenced was sorted CD4+, CD8+, or CD8+CD57+ T cells (not recorded which) from PBMCs. These receptor sequences come from a human donor with aplastic anemia.

The chain has TRBV20-1 and TRBJ2-7; D possibly corresponds to TRBD2 (5 bases). The CDR3 spans 16 residues. V was trimmed by 0 bases and J by 4 bases, leaving 19 bases between them. From germline, CDR1 is DFQATT and CDR2 SNEGSKA (reference sequence). The CDR3 DNA reads TGCAGTGCTAGAGATGAGGACTCACCCAAGCGGTACGAGCAGTACTTC. As protein: CSARDEDSPKRYEQYF.

This clonotype was picked up many times. The chain employs TRBV5-1 and TRBJ2-1, with unresolved D. CDR1 is SGHRS, CDR2 YFSETQ, per germline. Trimming took off 3 bases at V and 5 bases at J, with 9 bases between the two ends. The CDR3 is 13 amino acids. The CDR3 DNA sequence: TGCGCCAGCAGCTGGAATAGGAACAATGAGCAGTTCTTC. It codes for CASSWNRNNEQFF. Full variable domain (outside the CDR3, taken from reference TRBV5-1 and TRBJ2-1): KAGVTQTPRYLIKTRGQQVTLSCSPISGHRSVSWYQQTPGQGLQFLFEYFSETQRNKGNFPGRFSGRQFSNSRSEMNVSTLELGDSALYLCASSWNRNNEQFFGPGTRLTVL.

The rearrangement joins TRBV5-1 to TRBJ2-7; 10 nucleotides align to TRBD1. With 4 bases clipped from V and 3 bases from J, the junction kept 7 bases outside the gene matches. CDR3 length: 15 amino acids. Looked up from germline, CDR1 is SGHRS and CDR2 is YFSETQ. As DNA, the CDR3 is TGCGCCAGCAGCGGCCGGGACAGGGGCCTCTACGAGCAGTACTTC. It yields the protein CASSGRDRGLYEQYF.

This chain joins TRBV29-1 and TRBJ2-1; 9 bases are shared with TRBD2. Germline assignment: CDR1 SQVTM and CDR2 ANQGSEA. The CDR3 contains 17 residues. V shed 1 base, J shed 8 bases, and the junction held 15 bases outside the gene matches. CDR3 in amino acids: CSVEGPPLAGSLDEQFF. The CDR3 DNA sequence: TGCAGCGTTGAAGGACCCCCTCTAGCGGGGTCTTTAGATGAGCAGTTCTTC.

CDR3 loop: CASSGDGETQYF. The CDR3 coding sequence is TGTGCCAGCAGTGGGGACGGGGAGACCCAGTACTTC. This chain connects TRBV12-3 or TRBV12-4 to TRBJ2-5, with D tentatively TRBD1 or TRBD2 (5 bases each). This CDR3 has 12 residues. V lost 5 bases and J lost 5, with 9 bases in between.

Here the CDR3 DNA reads TGTGCCATCAGTGACCAGGGCGAGCAGTACTTC. Its protein product is CAISDQGEQYF. The gene calls are TRBV10-3 and TRBJ2-7; D is possibly TRBD1 (5 bases). CDR1 is ENHRY and CDR2 is SYGVKD in the germline V gene. Trimming pared 3 bases from V and 6 bases from J, leaving 6 bases between. The CDR3 length is 11 residues.

This clonotype was recorded at least ten times. The chain combines TRBV9 with TRBJ1-1; D unresolved. This CDR3 spans 14 amino acids. Trimming removed 4 bases at V and 6 bases at J, with 16 bases between. Germline-derived CDR1 and CDR2 are SGDLS and YYNGEE. CDR3 protein: CASSHQAMMSEAFF. DNA for the CDR3: TGTGCCAGCAGCCATCAGGCGATGATGTCTGAAGCTTTCTTT.

This clonotype came up many times. The rearrangement joins TRBV10-3 to TRBJ2-2; 9 bases fit TRBD2. J gave up 1 base and V 9 bases, and 6 bases lay outside the gene matches. The germline V gene has CDR1 ENHRY and CDR2 SYGVKD. There are 15 residues in the CDR3. As DNA, the CDR3 is TGTGCCATTGTAGCGGGGGAGTTGAACACCGGGGAGCTGTTTTTT. Its protein is CAIVAGELNTGELFF.

The chain links TRBV20-1 to TRBJ2-7, with unresolved D. This CDR3 spans 12 amino acids. CDR1 and CDR2 from the germline V gene are DFQATT and SNEGSKA (reference sequence). Trimming left V 6 bases short and J 0 bases short, with 9 bases between. CDR3 sequence: CSASASSYEQYF. The CDR3 DNA sequence: TGCAGTGCATCAGCTAGCTCCTACGAGCAGTACTTC.

About this clonotype: Because it lacks the conserved phenylalanine or tryptophan at the end, this CDR3 is likely a read error. The DNA is omitted, as the CDR3 cannot be located on it reliably, and the CDR3 follows TCRdb's listing. CDR3 loop: CASSLATS. This chain links TRBV7-6 with TRBJ2-7; TRBD2 was called by the table and not checked on the DNA. The CDR3 spans 8 amino acids, including both terminal residues. From germline, CDR1 is SGHVS and CDR2 FNYEAQ.

The chain combines TRBV2 with TRBJ2-1; D ambiguous. The CDR3 length is 15 residues. Trimming removed 7 bases from V and 0 bases from J, with 13 bases in between. Germline V gene sequence: CDR1 SNHLY, CDR2 FYNNEI. Written as DNA, the CDR3 is TGTGCCAGCATAACCCCACCGAGCTCCTACAATGAGCAGTTCTTC. This sequence encodes CASITPPSSYNEQFF.

The chain has TRBV5-1 and TRBJ2-3, with D possibly TRBD2 on 5 matching bases. Germline V CDR1 and CDR2: SGHRS, YFSETQ. The length of the CDR3 is 15 residues. V lost 3 bases to trimming and J lost 1 base, with 12 bases between them. CDR3 coding DNA: TGCGCCAGCAGCTCCATCCGGGGAGGCACAGATACGCAGTATTTT. Amino acids: CASSSIRGGTDTQYF.

V and J are TRBV11-2 and TRBJ2-3, with a tentative D call TRBD2 (5 bases). The CDR3 is 15 residues long. V lost 5 bases to trimming and J lost 5 bases, with 17 bases between them. The V gene's germline CDR1 is SGHAT and CDR2 FQNNGV. The CDR3 DNA is TGTGCCAGCAGCCCCCTTGAAGAACTAGGAGATACGCAGTATTTT. Its protein product is CASSPLEELGDTQYF.

The rearrangement uses TRBV11-1 and TRBJ2-5; D might be TRBD2 (6 bases). CDR1 is SGHAT and CDR2 is FQDESV in the germline V gene (reference sequence). V was cut by 5 bases and J by 5 bases, with 27 bases left in between. The CDR3 spans 18 residues. The CDR3 loop reads CASSPRPRGLTRRETQYF. The CDR3 DNA sequence: TGTGCCAGCAGCCCACGACCGCGGGGACTTACCAGGCGGGAGACCCAGTACTTC.

The table lists this clonotype with a few counts. V is TRBV6-1 and J is TRBJ2-1; a possible D gene is TRBD1 (6 bases). V was shortened by 5 bases and J by 3 bases, with 20 bases between the two germline ends. There are 17 residues in the CDR3. Per the germline V gene, CDR1 is MNHNS and CDR2 is SASEGT. CDR3 DNA sequence: TGTGCCAGCAGTCAGGGGTCTCGGGTGGAAATCTACAATGAGCAGTTCTTC. Protein: CASSQGSRVEIYNEQFF.

This clonotype was found many times. The chain carries TRBV30 and TRBJ1-6; D gene unclear. Trimming pared 2 bases from V and 8 bases from J, leaving 13 bases between. The germline V gene encodes CDR1 GTSNPN and CDR2 SVGIG (reference sequence). CDR3 length equals 14 residues. CDR3 amino acids: CAWSPGSTDSPLHF. CDR3 in DNA: TGTGCCTGGAGTCCGGGCTCCACGGATTCACCCCTCCACTTT. The full variable domain, completed using reference TRBV30 and TRBJ1-6, is SQTIHQWPATLVQPVGSPLSLECTVEGTSNPNLYWYRQAAGRGLQLLFYSVGIGQISSEVPQNLSASRPQDRQFILSSKKLLLSDSGFYLCAWSPGSTDSPLHFGNGTRLTVT.

This clonotype appeared a few times. An end of the junction differs from the germline gene, which may be a read error. The chain joins TRBV18 to TRBJ1-6; D gene unclear. The CDR3 is 16 residues long. Per germline, CDR1 KGHSH and CDR2 LQKENI. The CDR3 region has the DNA TGTGCCAGCTCACCAATGAGCGCTTCCTATAATTCACTCCTCCACTTT. This translates into CASSPMSASYNSLLHF.

This chain links TRBV25-1 with TRBJ1-1, with 7 nucleotides matching TRBD1. CDR3 length: 15 amino acids. Germline CDR1 and CDR2: MGHDK and SYGVNS. V was clipped by 6 bases and J by 6 bases; unmatched bases: 13. CDR3 amino acids: CASRLQGRTTAEAFF. Written as DNA, the CDR3 is TGTGCCAGCAGACTACAGGGGCGCACGACGGCTGAAGCTTTCTTT.

The gene calls are TRBV2 and TRBJ1-1; D is unresolved. Germline CDR1 reads SNHLY; CDR2 reads FYNNEI. V was clipped by 1 base and J by 7 bases, with 7 bases between them. The CDR3 loop spans 12 amino acids. CDR3 bases: TGTGCCAGCAGTGAAGGCAGAATTGAAGCTTTCTTT. It specifies CASSEGRIEAFF.

CDR3 coding DNA: TGTGCCAGCAGCGCCGGGTACTATGGCTACACCTTC. This gives the protein CASSAGYYGYTF. The chain uses TRBV9 and TRBJ1-2; D unresolved. Per the germline V gene, CDR1 is SGDLS and CDR2 is YYNGEE. Trimming stripped 3 bases from V and 3 bases from J, with 6 bases between. The CDR3 has 12 amino acids.

The rearrangement joins TRBV20-1 to TRBJ2-7; 11 nucleotides agree with TRBD2. The J call is uncertain, as TRBJ2-1 better fits the DNA end. The CDR3 contains 15 residues. CDR1 DFQATT and CDR2 SNEGSKA come from the germline V gene (reference sequence). CDR3 amino acids: CSAPPTSGSLYEQFF. The CDR3 nucleotides read TGCAGTGCTCCTCCCACTAGCGGGAGTTTGTATGAGCAGTTCTTC.

The chain couples TRBV15 to TRBJ1-2; no reliable D call. Germline V gives CDR1 LNHNV, CDR2 YYDKDF (reference sequence). Trimming removed 0 bases from V and 4 bases from J, with 12 bases in between. The CDR3 contains 15 residues. Here the CDR3 DNA reads TGTGCCACCAGCAGAGAAGGACGGCAGCCCTATGGCTACACCTTC. Residues: CATSREGRQPYGYTF.

The V call is TRBV20-1, the J call TRBJ2-5, with 7 bases that match TRBD2. Germline V gene data show CDR1 as DFQATT and CDR2 as SNEGSKA (reference sequence). CDR3 length: 11 amino acids. V shed 5 bases and J 3 bases; nucleotides not matched to a gene: 0. In DNA, the CDR3 is TGCAGTGCTCTAGCGGAAGAGACCCAGTACTTC. It specifies CSALAEETQYF.

The CDR3 DNA sequence: TGTGCCATCTCTGGCGGGAGAAGTATTTACAATGAGCAGTTCTTC. Protein product: CAISGGRSIYNEQFF. The chain has TRBV10-3 and TRBJ2-1; 7 nucleotides agree with TRBD2. This CDR3 is built from 15 residues. The junction had 11 bases not matched to a gene; V was cut back by 8 bases and J by 4 bases. CDR1 is ENHRY and CDR2 is SYGVKD in the germline V gene.

The gene calls are TRBV12-3 or TRBV12-4 and TRBJ2-7; D perhaps matches TRBD1 (6 bases). The CDR3 is made up of 14 amino acids. Trimming left V 3 bases short and J 0 bases short, with 9 bases between. CDR3 DNA: TGTGCCAGCAGTTTTGGGGACAACTCCTACGAGCAGTACTTC. Translation: CASSFGDNSYEQYF.

As concerns this clonotype: Its ends do not fully match the called genes, so a read error is possible. The chain's CDR3 is CASSEEGRSTDTQCF. The DNA of the CDR3 is TGCGCCAGCAGTGAAGAGGGAAGAAGCACAGATACGCAGTGTTTT. J is TRBJ2-3 and V is TRBV10-1; TRBD2 is a possible D gene (5 bases). The germline V gene has CDR1 WNHNN and CDR2 SYGVQD (reference sequence). The CDR3 spans 15 residues.

Only one count was recorded for this clonotype. The V call is TRBV10-1, the J call TRBJ2-1; 7 bases align to TRBD2. The V gene end was trimmed by 11 bases and the J gene end by 6 bases; junction bases not matched to a gene: 10. CDR1 and CDR2 from the germline V gene are WNHNN and SYGVQD (reference sequence). The CDR3 has 13 amino acids. The DNA for the CDR3 is TGCGCCCGGCGATACGGGGGGTTCAATGAGCAGTTCTTC. Protein product: CARRYGGFNEQFF.